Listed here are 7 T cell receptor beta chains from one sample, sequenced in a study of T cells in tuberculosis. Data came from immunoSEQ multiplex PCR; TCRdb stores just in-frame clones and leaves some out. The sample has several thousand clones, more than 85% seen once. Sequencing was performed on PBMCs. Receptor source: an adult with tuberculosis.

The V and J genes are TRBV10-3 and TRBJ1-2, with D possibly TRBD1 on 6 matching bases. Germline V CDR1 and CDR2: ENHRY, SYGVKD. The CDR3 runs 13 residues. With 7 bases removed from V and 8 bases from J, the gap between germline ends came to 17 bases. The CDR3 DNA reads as TGTGCCATCAAGACTACAGGGAAAGAAGGCTACACCTTC. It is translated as CAIKTTGKEGYTF.

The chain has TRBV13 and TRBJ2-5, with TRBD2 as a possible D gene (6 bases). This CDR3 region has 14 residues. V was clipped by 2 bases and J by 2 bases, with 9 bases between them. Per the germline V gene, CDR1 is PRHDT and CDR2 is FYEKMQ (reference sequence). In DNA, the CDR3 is TGTGCCAGCAGCTTAAAGGGGACTCAAGAGACCCAGTACTTC. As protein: CASSLKGTQETQYF. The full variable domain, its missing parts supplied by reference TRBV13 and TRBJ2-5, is AAGVIQSPRHLIKEKRETATLKCYPIPRHDTVYWYQQGPGQDPQFLISFYEKMQSDKGSIPDRFSAQQFSDYHSELNMSSLELGDSALYFCASSLKGTQETQYFGPGTRLLVL.

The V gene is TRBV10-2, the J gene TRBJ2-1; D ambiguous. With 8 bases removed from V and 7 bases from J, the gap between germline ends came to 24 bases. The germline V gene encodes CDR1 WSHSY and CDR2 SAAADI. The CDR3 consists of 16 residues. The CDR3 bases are TGCGCCAGCGTCAAGACGCGGAACGTCGAACGTAATGAGCAGTTCTTC. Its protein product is CASVKTRNVERNEQFF.

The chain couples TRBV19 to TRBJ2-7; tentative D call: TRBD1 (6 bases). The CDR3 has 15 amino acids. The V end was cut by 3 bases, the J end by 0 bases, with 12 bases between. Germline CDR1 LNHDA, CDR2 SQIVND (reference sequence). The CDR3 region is CASSITRGTSYEQYF. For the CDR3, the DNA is TGTGCCAGTAGTATTACCAGGGGAACCTCCTACGAGCAGTACTTC.

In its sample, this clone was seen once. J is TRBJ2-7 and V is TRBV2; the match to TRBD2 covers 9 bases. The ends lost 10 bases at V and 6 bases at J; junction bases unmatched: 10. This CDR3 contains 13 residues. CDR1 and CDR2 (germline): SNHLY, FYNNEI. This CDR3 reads CATQRGAYGEQYF. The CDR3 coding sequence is TGTGCCACCCAGCGGGGGGCCTACGGCGAGCAGTACTTC.

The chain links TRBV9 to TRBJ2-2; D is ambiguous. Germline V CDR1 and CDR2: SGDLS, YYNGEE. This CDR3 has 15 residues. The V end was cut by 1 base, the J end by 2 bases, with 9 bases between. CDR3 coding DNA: TGTGCCAGCAGCGTAAAACAGATTAACACCGGGGAGCTGTTTTTT. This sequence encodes CASSVKQINTGELFF. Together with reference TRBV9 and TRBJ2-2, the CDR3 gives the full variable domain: DSGVTQTPKHLITATGQRVTLRCSPRSGDLSVYWYQQSLDQGLQFLIQYYNGEERAKGNILERFSAQQFPDLHSELNLSSLELGDSALYFCASSVKQINTGELFFGEGSRLTVL.

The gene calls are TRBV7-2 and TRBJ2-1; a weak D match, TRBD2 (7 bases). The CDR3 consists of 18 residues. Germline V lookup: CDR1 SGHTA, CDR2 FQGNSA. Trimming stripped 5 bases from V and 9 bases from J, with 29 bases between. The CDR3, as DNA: TGTGCCAGCAGCCTAAGAAGGGGGGGTTTGGAGCGGTCTGGTGAGCAGTTCTTC. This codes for CASSLRRGGLERSGEQFF.